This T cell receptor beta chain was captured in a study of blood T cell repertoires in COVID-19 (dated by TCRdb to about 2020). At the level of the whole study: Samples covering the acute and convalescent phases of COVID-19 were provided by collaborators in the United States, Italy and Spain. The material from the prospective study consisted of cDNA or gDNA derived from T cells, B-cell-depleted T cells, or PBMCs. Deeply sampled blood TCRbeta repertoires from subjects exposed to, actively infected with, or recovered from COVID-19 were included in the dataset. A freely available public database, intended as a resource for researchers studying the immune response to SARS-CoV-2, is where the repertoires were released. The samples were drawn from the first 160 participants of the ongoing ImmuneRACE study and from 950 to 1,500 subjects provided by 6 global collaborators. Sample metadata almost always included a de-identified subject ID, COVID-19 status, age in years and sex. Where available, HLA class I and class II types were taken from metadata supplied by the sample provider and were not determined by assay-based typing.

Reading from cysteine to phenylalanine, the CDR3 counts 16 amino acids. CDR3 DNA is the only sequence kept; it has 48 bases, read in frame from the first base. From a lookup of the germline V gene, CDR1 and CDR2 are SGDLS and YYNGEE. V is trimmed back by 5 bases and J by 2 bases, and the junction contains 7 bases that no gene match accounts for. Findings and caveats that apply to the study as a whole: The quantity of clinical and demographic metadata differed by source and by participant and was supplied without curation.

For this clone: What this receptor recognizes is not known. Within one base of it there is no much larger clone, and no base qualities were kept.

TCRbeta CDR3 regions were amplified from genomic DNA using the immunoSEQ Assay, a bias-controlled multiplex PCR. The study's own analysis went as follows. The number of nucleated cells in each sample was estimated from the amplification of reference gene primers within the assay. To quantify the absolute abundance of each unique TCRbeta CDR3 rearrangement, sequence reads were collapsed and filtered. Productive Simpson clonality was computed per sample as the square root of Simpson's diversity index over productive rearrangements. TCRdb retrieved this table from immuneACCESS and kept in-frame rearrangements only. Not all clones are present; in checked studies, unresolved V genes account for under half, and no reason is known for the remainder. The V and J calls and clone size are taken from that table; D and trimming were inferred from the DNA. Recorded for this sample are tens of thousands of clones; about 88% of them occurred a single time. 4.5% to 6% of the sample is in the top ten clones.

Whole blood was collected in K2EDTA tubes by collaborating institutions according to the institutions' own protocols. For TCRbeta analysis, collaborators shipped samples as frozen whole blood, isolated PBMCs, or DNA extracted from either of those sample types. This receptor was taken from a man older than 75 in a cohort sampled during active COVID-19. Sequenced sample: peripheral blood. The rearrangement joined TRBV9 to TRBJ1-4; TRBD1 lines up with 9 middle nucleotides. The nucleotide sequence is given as TGTGCCAGCAGTTGGGGACAGGGTGGTACTAATGAAAAACTGTTTTTT. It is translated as CASSWGQGGTNEKLFF.